Listed below are T cell receptor beta chains from one sample, sequenced in a study of glioma-infiltrating T cells after dendritic cell vaccination. Generated by immunoSEQ multiplex PCR, the TCRdb table keeps only in-frame clones and is missing some. The sample contains some 110,000 clones, roughly 89% of which appear only once. Sequenced material: blood, taken after dendritic cell vaccination. The receptors stem from a human donor with glioblastoma. Each CDR3 is given with its conserved first and last residue. A D gene is named only where the DNA matches it firmly. Only some rows state a clone size, as once, few, many or a class for expanded clones.

d_gene | j_gene | v_gene | abundance | CDR3aa | CDR3nt
- | TRBJ2-7 | TRBV6-5 | - | CASSPPGGEQYF | TGTGCCAGCAGTCCTCCCGGGGGCGAGCAGTACTTC
TRBD2 | TRBJ2-3 | TRBV19 | - | CASSIGRMDTQYF | TGTGCCAGTAGTATCGGGAGGATGGATACGCAGTATTTT
- | TRBJ2-7 | TRBV7-3 | - | CASSSYDRRYEQYF | TGTGCCAGCAGCTCCTACGACAGGCGCTACGAGCAGTACTTC
TRBD1 | TRBJ2-5 | TRBV19 | - | CASSRDSGTGGGETQYF | TGTGCCAGTAGCAGAGATTCCGGGACAGGGGGCGGGGAGACCCAGTACTTC
- | TRBJ2-3 | TRBV13 | - | CASSLFAGSTDTQYF | TGTGCCAGCAGCTTATTTGCGGGGAGCACAGATACGCAGTATTTT
TRBD1 | TRBJ1-1 | TRBV27 | - | CASRAGQGAMNTEAFF | TGTGCCAGCAGGGCCGGACAGGGGGCTATGAACACTGAAGCTTTCTTT
TRBD2 | TRBJ2-1 | TRBV6-1 | - | CASSAIRGGAGGRYNEQFF | TGTGCCAGCAGTGCGATTAGGGGGGGAGCGGGGGGGCGGTACAATGAGCAGTTCTTC
- | TRBJ2-5 | TRBV6-1 | - | CASSVTRIETQYF | TGTGCCAGCAGTGTAACGCGGATAGAGACCCAGTACTTC
- | TRBJ1-4 | TRBV6-1 | - | CASSEDEREKLFF | TGTGCCAGCAGTGAAGACGAGAGGGAAAAACTGTTTTTT
TRBD1 | TRBJ1-2 | TRBV2 | - | CARQGQTNYGYTF | TGTGCCAGGCAGGGACAGACTAACTATGGCTACACCTTC
- | TRBJ1-6 | TRBV2 | - | CASTGPDSPLHF | TGTGCCAGCACGGGTCCAGATTCACCCCTCCACTTT
- | TRBJ1-2 | TRBV6-1 | - | CASTPLAGVQHF | TGTGCCAGCACCCCTCTAGCAGGAGTACAACACTTC
TRBD2 | TRBJ2-1 | TRBV11-3 | - | CASSRAGGRYNEQFF | TGTGCCAGCAGTCGGGCGGGAGGGAGGTACAATGAGCAGTTCTTC
- | TRBJ2-2 | TRBV7-2 | - | CASSLGASVGELFF | TGTGCCAGCAGCTTAGGAGCGTCGGTCGGGGAGCTGTTTTTT
- | TRBJ1-1 | TRBV11-3 | once | CASSSISGTEAFF | TGTGCCAGCAGCTCCATATCGGGTACTGAAGCTTTCTTT
TRBD1 | TRBJ2-5 | TRBV19 | - | CASSIRNRGETQYF | TGTGCCAGTAGTATAAGAAACAGGGGTGAGACCCAGTACTTC
- | TRBJ2-1 | TRBV4-1 | once | CASSFPPREQFF | TGCGCCAGCAGCTTCCCCCCTCGTGAGCAGTTCTTC
TRBD1 | TRBJ1-1 | TRBV6-6 | - | CASRATGGSTEAFF | TGTGCCAGCAGGGCGACAGGGGGGAGCACTGAAGCTTTCTTT
TRBD1 | TRBJ2-2 | TRBV6-5 | - | CASSKTGPFTGELFF | TGTGCCAGCAGTAAGACAGGGCCCTTCACCGGGGAGCTGTTTTTT
- | TRBJ1-2 | TRBV19 | - | CASGIEANYGYTF | TGTGCCAGTGGAATTGAGGCTAACTATGGCTACACCTTC
TRBD2 | TRBJ2-3 | TRBV7-8 | - | CASSLDVPGGADTDTQYF | TGTGCCAGCAGCTTAGACGTTCCGGGAGGGGCCGACACAGATACGCAGTATTTT
TRBD1 | TRBJ1-2 | TRBV6-1 | once | CASSVKFGTANYGYTF | TGTGCCAGCAGTGTCAAATTTGGGACAGCTAACTATGGCTACACCTTC
- | TRBJ1-5 | TRBV30 | - | CAWGGRGNQPQHF | TGTGCCTGGGGGGGCCGGGGTAATCAGCCCCAGCATTTT
- | TRBJ1-6 | TRBV4-1 | - | CASSQVAGSNSPLHF | TGCGCCAGCAGCCAAGTGGCAGGGTCTAATTCACCCCTCCACTTT
- | TRBJ2-2 | TRBV4-2 | - | CASSTQGAGNTGELFF | TGTGCCAGCAGCACACAGGGTGCGGGGAACACCGGGGAGCTGTTTTTT
- | TRBJ1-1 | TRBV18 | - | CASSFGQNTEAFF | TGTGCCAGCTCATTTGGACAGAACACTGAAGCTTTCTTT
TRBD1 | TRBJ1-1 | TRBV7-9 | - | CASIPNRGNTEAFF | TGTGCCAGCATCCCGAACAGGGGGAACACTGAAGCTTTCTTT
TRBD2 | TRBJ2-3 | TRBV11-3 | - | CASSLEELAGGTQYF | TGTGCCAGCAGCTTAGAGGAACTAGCGGGAGGTACGCAGTATTTT
- | TRBJ1-5 | TRBV6-1 | - | CASSENGDQPQHF | TGTGCCAGCAGTGAAAACGGGGATCAGCCCCAGCATTTT
- | TRBJ2-5 | TRBV20-1 | once | CSARVETQYF | TGCAGTGCCCGGGTGGAGACCCAGTACTTC
TRBD1 | TRBJ1-3 | TRBV2 | - | CASRGQGASDTIYF | TGTGCCAGCAGGGGACAGGGGGCCTCAGACACCATATATTTT
TRBD2 | TRBJ2-2 | TRBV5-4 | - | CASSLSGGSGELFF | TGTGCCAGCAGCTTAAGCGGGGGATCCGGGGAGCTGTTTTTT
- | TRBJ1-5 | TRBV2 | - | CASSESRGGQPQHF | TGTGCCAGCTCCGAGTCGAGGGGAGGTCAGCCCCAGCATTTT
TRBD2 | TRBJ2-2 | TRBV11-3 | once | CASSAWTSAGSGELFF | TGTGCCAGCAGCGCTTGGACTAGCGCGGGTAGCGGGGAGCTGTTTTTT
- | TRBJ2-7 | TRBV11-2 | - | CASSSWTSGYEQYF | TGTGCCAGCAGCTCTTGGACATCCGGCTACGAGCAGTACTTC
TRBD1 | TRBJ1-2 | TRBV19 | - | CASSERTGPHYGYTF | TGTGCCAGTAGTGAAAGGACAGGACCCCACTATGGCTACACCTTC
TRBD2 | TRBJ2-7 | TRBV11-1 | - | CASSLRAGVYEQYF | TGTGCCAGCAGCTTACGAGCGGGGGTCTACGAGCAGTACTTC
TRBD2 | TRBJ2-2 | TRBV7-2 | - | CASSVTSGLKTGELFF | TGTGCCAGCAGCGTGACTAGCGGGTTAAAAACCGGGGAGCTGTTTTTT
TRBD1 | TRBJ1-5 | TRBV11-2 | - | CASSLLGQGSPQHF | TGTGCCAGCAGCTTACTGGGACAGGGTTCGCCCCAGCATTTT